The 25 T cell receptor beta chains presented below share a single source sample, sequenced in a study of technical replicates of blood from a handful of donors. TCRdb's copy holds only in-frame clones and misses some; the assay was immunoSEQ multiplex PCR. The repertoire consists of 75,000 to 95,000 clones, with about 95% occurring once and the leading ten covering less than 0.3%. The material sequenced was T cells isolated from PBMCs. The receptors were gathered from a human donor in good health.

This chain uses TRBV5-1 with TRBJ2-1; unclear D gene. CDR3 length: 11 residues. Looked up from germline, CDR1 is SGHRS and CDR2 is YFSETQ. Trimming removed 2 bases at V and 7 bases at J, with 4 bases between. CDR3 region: CASSFQNEQFF. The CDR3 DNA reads TGCGCCAGCAGCTTCCAAAATGAGCAGTTCTTC.

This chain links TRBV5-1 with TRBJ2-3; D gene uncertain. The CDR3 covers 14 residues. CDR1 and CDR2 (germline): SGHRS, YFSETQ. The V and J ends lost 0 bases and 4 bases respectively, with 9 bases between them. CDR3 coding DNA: TGCGCCAGCAGCTTGGTCGAGGAAGCAGATACGCAGTATTTT. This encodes CASSLVEEADTQYF.

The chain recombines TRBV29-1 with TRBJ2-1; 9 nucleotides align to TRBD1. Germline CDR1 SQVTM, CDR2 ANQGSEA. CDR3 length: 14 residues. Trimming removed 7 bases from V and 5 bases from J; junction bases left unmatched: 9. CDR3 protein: CSARLGTGNNEQFF. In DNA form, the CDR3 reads TGCAGCGCCCGCCTTGGGACAGGGAACAATGAGCAGTTCTTC.

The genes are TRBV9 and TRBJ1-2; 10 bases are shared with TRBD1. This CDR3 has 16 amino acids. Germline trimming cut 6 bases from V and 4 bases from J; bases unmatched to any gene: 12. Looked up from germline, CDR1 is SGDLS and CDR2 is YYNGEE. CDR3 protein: CASKSSGTGAPYGYTF. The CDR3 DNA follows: TGTGCCAGCAAATCATCTGGGACAGGGGCCCCCTATGGCTACACCTTC.

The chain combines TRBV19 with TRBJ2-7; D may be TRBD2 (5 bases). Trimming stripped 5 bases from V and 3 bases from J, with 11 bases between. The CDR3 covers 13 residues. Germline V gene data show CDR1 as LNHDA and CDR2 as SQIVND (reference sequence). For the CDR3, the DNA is TGTGCCAGTAGTGCGGGTCACTTCTACGAGCAGTACTTC. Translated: CASSAGHFYEQYF.

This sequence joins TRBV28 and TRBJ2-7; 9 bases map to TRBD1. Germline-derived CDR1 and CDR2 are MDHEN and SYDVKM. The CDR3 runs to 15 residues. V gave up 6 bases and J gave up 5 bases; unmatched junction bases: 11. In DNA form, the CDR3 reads TGTGCCAGCAGATTAACCGGGACAGGGACCCACGAGCAGTACTTC. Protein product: CASRLTGTGTHEQYF. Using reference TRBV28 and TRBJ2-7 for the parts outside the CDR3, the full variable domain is DVKVTQSSRYLVKRTGEKVFLECVQDMDHENMFWYRQDPGLGLRLIYFSYDVKMKEKGDIPEGYSVSREKKERFSLILESASTNQTSMYLCASRLTGTGTHEQYFGPGTRLTVT.

CDR3 nucleotide sequence: TGTGCCAGCAGCCATAGACAGGGGGATCAGCCCCAGCATTTT. Translating it yields CASSHRQGDQPQHF. This chain uses TRBV16 with TRBJ1-5, with 9 positions matching TRBD1. CDR1 and CDR2 (germline): KGHSY, FQNENV. V gave up 3 bases and J gave up 5 bases; unmatched junction bases: 2. The CDR3 sequence is 14 residues long.

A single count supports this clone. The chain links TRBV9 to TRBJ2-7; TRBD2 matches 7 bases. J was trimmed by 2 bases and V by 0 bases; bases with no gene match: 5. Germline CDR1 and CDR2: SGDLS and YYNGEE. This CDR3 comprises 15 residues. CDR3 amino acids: CASSVGGGLTYEQYF. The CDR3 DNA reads TGTGCCAGCAGCGTAGGGGGGGGACTCACCTACGAGCAGTACTTC.

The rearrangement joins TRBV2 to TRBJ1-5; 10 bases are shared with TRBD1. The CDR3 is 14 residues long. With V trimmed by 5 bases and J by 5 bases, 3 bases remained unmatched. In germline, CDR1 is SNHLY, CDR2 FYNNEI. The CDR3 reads CASSPTGGDQPQHF. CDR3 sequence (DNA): TGTGCCAGCAGTCCGACAGGGGGCGATCAGCCCCAGCATTTT.

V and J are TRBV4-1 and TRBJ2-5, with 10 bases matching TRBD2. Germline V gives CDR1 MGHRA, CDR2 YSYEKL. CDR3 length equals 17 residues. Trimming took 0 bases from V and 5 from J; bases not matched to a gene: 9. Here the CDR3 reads CASSQEGLAGGWETQYF. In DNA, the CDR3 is TGCGCCAGCAGCCAAGAAGGTTTAGCGGGAGGTTGGGAGACCCAGTACTTC.

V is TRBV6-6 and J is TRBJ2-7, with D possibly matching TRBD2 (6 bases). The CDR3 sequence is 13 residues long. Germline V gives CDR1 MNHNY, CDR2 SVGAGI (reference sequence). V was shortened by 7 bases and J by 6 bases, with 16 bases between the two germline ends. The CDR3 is CASTSREKGEQYF. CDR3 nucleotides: TGTGCCAGCACGAGTCGGGAGAAGGGCGAGCAGTACTTC.

In DNA, the CDR3 is TGTGCCAGTAACCCACCTCGGGGGGAAGGGGACTATGGCTACACCTTC. Residues: CASNPPRGEGDYGYTF. The gene calls are TRBV19 and TRBJ1-2, with D tentatively TRBD1 (5 bases). Germline V gene sequence: CDR1 LNHDA, CDR2 SQIVND (reference sequence). The CDR3 sequence is 16 residues long. Trimming cost V 7 bases and J 3 bases, with 21 bases left between them.

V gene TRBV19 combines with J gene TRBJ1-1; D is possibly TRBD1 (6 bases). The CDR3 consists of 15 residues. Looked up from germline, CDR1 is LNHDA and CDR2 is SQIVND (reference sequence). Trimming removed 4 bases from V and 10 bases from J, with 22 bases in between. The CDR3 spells CASSTNGQIEGGAFF. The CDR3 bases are TGTGCCAGTAGTACGAATGGACAGATTGAAGGGGGAGCTTTCTTT.

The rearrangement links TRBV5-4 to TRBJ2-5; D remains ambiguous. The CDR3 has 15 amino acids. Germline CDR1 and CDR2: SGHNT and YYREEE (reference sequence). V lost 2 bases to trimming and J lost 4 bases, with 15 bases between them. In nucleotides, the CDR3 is TGTGCCAGCAGCTTTACCTCACGGCAGGTAGAGACCCAGTACTTC. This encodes CASSFTSRQVETQYF.

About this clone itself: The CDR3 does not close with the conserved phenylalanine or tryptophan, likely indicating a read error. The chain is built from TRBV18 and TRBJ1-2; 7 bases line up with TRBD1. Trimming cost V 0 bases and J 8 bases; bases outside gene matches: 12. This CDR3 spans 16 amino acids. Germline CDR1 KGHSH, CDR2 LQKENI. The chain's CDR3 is CASSPPSTGVAGGYTL. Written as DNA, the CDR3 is TGTGCCAGCTCACCACCGTCCACAGGGGTAGCGGGGGGCTACACCCTC.

The CDR3 sequence: CASSPWGGVTDTQYF. CDR3 DNA sequence: TGCGCCAGCAGCCCATGGGGAGGGGTCACAGATACGCAGTATTTT. The V gene is TRBV5-1, the J gene TRBJ2-3; 7 bases match TRBD2. In germline, CDR1 is SGHRS, CDR2 YFSETQ. The CDR3 consists of 15 residues. Trimming took 4 bases from V and 2 from J; bases not matched to a gene: 7.

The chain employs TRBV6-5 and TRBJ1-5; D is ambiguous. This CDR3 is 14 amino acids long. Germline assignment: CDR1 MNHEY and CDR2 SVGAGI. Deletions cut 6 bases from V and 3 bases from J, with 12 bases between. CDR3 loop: CASSPRVHNQPQHF. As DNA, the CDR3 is TGTGCCAGCAGCCCCCGGGTCCACAATCAGCCCCAGCATTTT.

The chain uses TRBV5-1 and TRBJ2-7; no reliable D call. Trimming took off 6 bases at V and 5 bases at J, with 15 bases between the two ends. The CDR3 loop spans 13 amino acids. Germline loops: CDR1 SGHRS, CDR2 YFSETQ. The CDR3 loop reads CASTLRRGDEQYF. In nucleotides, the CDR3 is TGCGCCAGCACCCTACGGCGCGGTGACGAGCAGTACTTC.

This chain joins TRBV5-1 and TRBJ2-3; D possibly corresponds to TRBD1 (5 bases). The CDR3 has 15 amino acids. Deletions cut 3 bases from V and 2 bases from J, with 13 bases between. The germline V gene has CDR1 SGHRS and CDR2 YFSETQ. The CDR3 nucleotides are TGCGCCAGCAGCTCAATACAGGCCTTCACAGATACGCAGTATTTT. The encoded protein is CASSSIQAFTDTQYF.

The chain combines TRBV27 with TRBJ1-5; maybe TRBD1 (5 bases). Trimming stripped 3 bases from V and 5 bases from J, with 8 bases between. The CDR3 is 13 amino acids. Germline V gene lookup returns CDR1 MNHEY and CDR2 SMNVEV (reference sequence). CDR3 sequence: CASSFQGDQPQHF. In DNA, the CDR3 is TGTGCCAGCAGTTTCCAGGGTGATCAGCCCCAGCATTTT.

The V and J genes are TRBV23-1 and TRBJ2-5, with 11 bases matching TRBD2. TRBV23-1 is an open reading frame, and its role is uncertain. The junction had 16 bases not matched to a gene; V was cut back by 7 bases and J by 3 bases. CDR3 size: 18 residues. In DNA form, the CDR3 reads TGCGCCAGCATCCCTACGGGGCCGACTAGCGGGGTTAAAGAGACCCAGTACTTC. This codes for CASIPTGPTSGVKETQYF.

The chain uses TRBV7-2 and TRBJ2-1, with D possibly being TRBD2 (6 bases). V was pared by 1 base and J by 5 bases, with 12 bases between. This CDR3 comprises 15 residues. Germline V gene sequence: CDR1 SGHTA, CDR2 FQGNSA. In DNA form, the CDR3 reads TGTGCCAGCAGCTTAGGTTCGGGACTGCACAATGAGCAGTTCTTC. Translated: CASSLGSGLHNEQFF.

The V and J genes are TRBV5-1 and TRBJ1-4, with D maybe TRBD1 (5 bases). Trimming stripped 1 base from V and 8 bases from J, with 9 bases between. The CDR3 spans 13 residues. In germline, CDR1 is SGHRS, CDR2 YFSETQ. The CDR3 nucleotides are TGCGCCAGCAGCTTGCGACAGCGAGAAAAACTGTTTTTT. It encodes CASSLRQREKLFF.

The CDR3 bases are TGTGCCAGCAGCTTAATATGGACTAGCGTCGGGGAGCTGTTTTTT. Its translation is CASSLIWTSVGELFF. V and J are TRBV11-2 and TRBJ2-2, with 9 positions matching TRBD2. J lost 7 bases, V lost 2 bases, and 5 bases had no gene match. From germline, CDR1 is SGHAT and CDR2 FQNNGV. The CDR3 covers 15 residues.

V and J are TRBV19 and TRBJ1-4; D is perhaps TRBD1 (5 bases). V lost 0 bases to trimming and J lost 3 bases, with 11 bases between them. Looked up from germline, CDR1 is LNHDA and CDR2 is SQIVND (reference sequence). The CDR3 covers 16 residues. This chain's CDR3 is CASSIDLGGANEKLFF. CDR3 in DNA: TGTGCCAGTAGTATAGATCTGGGGGGAGCTAATGAAAAACTGTTTTTT.